This T cell receptor (beta chain) is from a study of long-term antiretroviral therapy in people with HIV. V was clipped by 3 bases and J by 4 bases, with 6 bases between them. The CDR3 length is 12 residues. Germline V gene data show CDR1 as KGHSH and CDR2 as LQKENI. Runs used v3.0 of the immunoSEQ assay and were done at survey level. The protocol was immunoSEQ multiplex PCR, while the TCRdb copy is restricted to in-frame clones and leaves out a portion. The table includes under 8,500 clones, 70% to 90% detected once. The rearrangement joins TRBV18 to TRBJ1-1, with D hard to call. The sample here was unsorted PBMCs, taken 3.7 years after starting antiretroviral therapy. The TCR comes from a woman aged 45-60 years with HIV. Here the CDR3 reads CASSPRSTEAFF. CDR3 coding DNA: TGTGCCAGCTCACCGCGAAGCACTGAAGCTTTCTTT.